This T cell receptor beta chain was retrieved from a study of response to subunit inactivated influenza vaccine. Comments on this clonotype: Its antigen is unknown.

Study outcomes and limitations: The authors offered the suggestion that each seasonal influenza vaccination recruits few new T cells.

There are 17 residues in the CDR3. V was clipped by 6 bases and J by 4 bases; unmatched bases: 14. Germline CDR1 reads KGHSH; CDR2 reads LQKENI. Each CDR3 protein is one row after TCRdb ran MiXCR on the RT-PCR reads. The table lists 500,000 to 550,000 distinct CDR3 sequences, 7.6% of them singletons. The TCR originated in a man aged 50 to 69 who received an inactivated influenza vaccine. The genes are TRBV18 and TRBJ2-3; 9 bases are shared with TRBD1. The starting material was PBMCs from blood, obtained less than 30 months after vaccination. Written as DNA, the CDR3 is TGTGCCAGCTCGCCTTATGCCGGGACAGGGAGGGCAGATACGCAGTATTTT. It specifies CASSPYAGTGRADTQYF.